The sequence of this T cell receptor beta chain was determined in a study of blood T cell repertoires in COVID-19. Study at large: Both acute and convalescent COVID-19 samples were obtained from the United States, Italy and Spain. The cDNA or gDNA used as material had been derived from T cells, B-cell-depleted T cells, or PBMCs.

This clone came up a few times. Between the trimmed V and J ends, which lost 5 bases and 4 bases, there was a span of 8 bases. The CDR3 extends over 12 amino acids. Germline V CDR1 and CDR2: LNHDA, SQIVND (reference sequence). As processed by the authors: Counts of nucleated cells, estimated from reference gene primer amplification, were obtained. Generated by immunoSEQ multiplex PCR, the TCRdb table keeps only in-frame clones and is missing some. That table supplies the V and J calls and clone size; D and trimming were determined from the DNA. This sample has some 77,000 clones; more than 80% occur once, and the top ten carry 20% to 25%.

This TCR was recovered from an older woman with acute or convalescent COVID-19. The specimen was peripheral blood. The chain joins TRBV19 to TRBJ2-5; D uncertain. CDR3: CASSQVSETQYF. The CDR3 DNA reads TGTGCCAGTAGTCAGGTTTCAGAGACCCAGTACTTC. Using reference TRBV19 and TRBJ2-5 for the parts outside the CDR3, the full variable domain is DGGITQSPKYLFRKEGQNVTLSCEQNLNHDAMYWYRQDPGQGLRLIYYSQIVNDFQKGDIAEGYSVSREKKESFPLTVTSAQKNPTAFYLCASSQVSETQYFGPGTRLLVL.